This T cell receptor beta chain stems from a study of T-cell reconstitution after alpha-beta-depleted transplantation in children. This clonotype was picked up a small number of times. For TCRbeta, the library was prepared with unique molecular identifiers. TCRdb processed the PCR reads anew with MiXCR; each CDR3 protein has one entry. This sample has some 350,000 distinct CDR3 sequences; around a tenth occur once, and the top ten carry 2% to 3%. Trimming shortened V by 3 bases and J by 5 bases, and 7 bases separated the two germline ends. The V gene's germline CDR1 is LNHDA and CDR2 SQIVND (reference sequence). The CDR3 extends over 12 amino acids.

This clonotype originated in a human donor who donated a stem cell graft to a child with acute lymphoblastic leukemia. Sequenced here: PBMCs from the stem cell graft donor, sampled from the stem cell graft. This chain uses TRBV19 with TRBJ2-5, with D perhaps assigned TRBD1 or TRBD2 (5 bases each). CDR3 sequence (DNA): TGTGCCAGTAGTATCGAGGGGGAGACCCAGTACTTC. Translating it yields CASSIEGETQYF.